This paragraph reports one T cell receptor (beta chain). Original analysis: Amplification of reference gene primers provided the estimated nucleated cell counts. Clones were read by immunoSEQ multiplex PCR, and TCRdb kept only the in-frame ones, dropping some. V and J calls and clone size are copied from that table; D and trimming were computed from the DNA. The sample yields roughly 250,000 clones, approximately 86% seen once. Germline V gene sequence: CDR1 SQVTM, CDR2 ANQGSEA. CDR3 length: 14 amino acids. The germline V and J ends were trimmed by 4 bases and 9 bases, with 19 bases remaining between them. This sample was included in a study of blood T cell repertoires in COVID-19.

This TCR came from a middle-aged woman with acute COVID-19. V usage is TRBV29-1 and J usage is TRBJ2-1, with D unclear. Sequencing input: PBMCs or T cells enriched from blood (not recorded which). CDR3 nucleotide sequence: TGCAGCGTTGTTGTGACATCCCTTTTTAGTGAGCAGTTCTTC. Amino acid sequence: CSVVVTSLFSEQFF.